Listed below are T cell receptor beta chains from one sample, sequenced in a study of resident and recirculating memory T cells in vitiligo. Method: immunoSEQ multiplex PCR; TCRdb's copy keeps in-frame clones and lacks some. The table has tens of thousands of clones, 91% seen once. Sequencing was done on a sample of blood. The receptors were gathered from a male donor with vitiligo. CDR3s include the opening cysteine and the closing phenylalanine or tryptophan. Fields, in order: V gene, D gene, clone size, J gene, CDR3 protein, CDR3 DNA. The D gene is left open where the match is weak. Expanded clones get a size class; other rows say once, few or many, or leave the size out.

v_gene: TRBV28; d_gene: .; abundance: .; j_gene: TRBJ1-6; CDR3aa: CASSSPISPGTRDSPLHF; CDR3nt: TGTGCCAGCAGTTCGCCAATATCCCCCGGGACAAGGGATTCACCCCTCCACTTT
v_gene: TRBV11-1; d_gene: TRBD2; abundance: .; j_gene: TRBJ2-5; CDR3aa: CASTPRTSSETQYF; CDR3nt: TGTGCCAGCACCCCCCGGACTAGTTCTGAGACCCAGTACTTC
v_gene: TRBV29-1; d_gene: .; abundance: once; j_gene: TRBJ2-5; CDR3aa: CSVERPGKTQYF; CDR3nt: TGCAGCGTTGAACGGCCGGGGAAGACCCAGTACTTC
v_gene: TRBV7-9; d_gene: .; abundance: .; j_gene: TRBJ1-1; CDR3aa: CASSSPGQWNTEAFF; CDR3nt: TGTGCCAGCAGTTCTCCCGGACAGTGGAACACTGAAGCTTTCTTT
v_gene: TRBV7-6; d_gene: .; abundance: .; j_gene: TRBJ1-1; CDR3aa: CASSSAGLNTEAFF; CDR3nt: TGTGCCAGCAGCTCGGCGGGGTTGAACACTGAAGCTTTCTTT
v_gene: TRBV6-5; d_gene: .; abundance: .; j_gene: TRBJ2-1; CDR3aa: CASSYSTGAYNEQFF; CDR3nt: TGTGCCAGCAGTTACTCGACAGGAGCTTACAATGAGCAGTTCTTC
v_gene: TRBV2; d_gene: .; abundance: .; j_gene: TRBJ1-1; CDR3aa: CASIGGGIQGWDTEAFF; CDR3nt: TGTGCCAGCATCGGAGGAGGTATACAGGGTTGGGACACTGAAGCTTTCTTT
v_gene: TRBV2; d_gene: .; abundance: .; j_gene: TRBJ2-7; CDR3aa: CASLDSYEQYF; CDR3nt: TGTGCCAGCCTAGACTCCTACGAGCAGTACTTC
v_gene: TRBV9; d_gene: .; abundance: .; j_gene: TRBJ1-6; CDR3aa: CASSVEGYRSPLHF; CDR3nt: TGTGCCAGCAGCGTAGAGGGGTATCGTTCACCCCTCCACTTT
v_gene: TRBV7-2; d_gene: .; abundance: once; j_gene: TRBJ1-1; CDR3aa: CASSLALPGTEAFF; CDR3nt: TGTGCCAGCAGCTTAGCGCTACCCGGTACTGAAGCTTTCTTT
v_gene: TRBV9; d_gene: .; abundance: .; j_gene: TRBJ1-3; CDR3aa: CASSVGTLSSGNTIYF; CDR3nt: TGTGCCAGCAGCGTAGGAACCCTGAGCTCTGGAAACACCATATATTTT
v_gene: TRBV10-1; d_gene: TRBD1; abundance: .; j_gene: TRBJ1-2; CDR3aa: CASSGTGAGYTF; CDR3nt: TGCGCCAGCAGTGGGACAGGGGCTGGCTACACCTTC
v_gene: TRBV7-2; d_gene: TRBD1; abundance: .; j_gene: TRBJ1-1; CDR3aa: CASSKDRDSWDTEAFF; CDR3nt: TGTGCCAGCAGCAAGGACAGGGACTCATGGGACACTGAAGCTTTCTTT
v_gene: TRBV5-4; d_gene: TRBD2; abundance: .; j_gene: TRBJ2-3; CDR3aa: CASSLGPAGRFTDTQYF; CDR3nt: TGTGCCAGCAGCTTGGGGCCAGCGGGGCGCTTCACAGATACGCAGTATTTT
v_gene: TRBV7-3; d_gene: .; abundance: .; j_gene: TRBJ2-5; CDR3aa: CASSLTPRGETQYF; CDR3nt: TGTGCCAGCAGCTTAACGCCTAGAGGAGAGACCCAGTACTTC
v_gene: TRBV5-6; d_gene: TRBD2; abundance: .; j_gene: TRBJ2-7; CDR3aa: CASSLDGGYYEQYF; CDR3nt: TGTGCCAGCAGCTTGGACGGGGGGTACTACGAGCAGTACTTC
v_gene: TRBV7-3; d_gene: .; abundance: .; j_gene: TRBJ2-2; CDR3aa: CASSLNPRDTITGELFF; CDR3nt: TGTGCCAGCAGCTTAAACCCCCGGGACACTATCACCGGGGAGCTGTTTTTT
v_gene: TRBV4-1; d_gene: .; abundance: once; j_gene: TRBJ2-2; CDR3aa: CASSQETTSGGELFF; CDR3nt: TGCGCCAGCAGCCAAGAAACCACAAGTGGCGGGGAGCTGTTTTTT
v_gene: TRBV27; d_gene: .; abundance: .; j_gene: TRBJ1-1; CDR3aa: CASRVWGDPEAFF; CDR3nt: TGTGCCAGTAGGGTTTGGGGGGACCCTGAAGCTTTCTTT
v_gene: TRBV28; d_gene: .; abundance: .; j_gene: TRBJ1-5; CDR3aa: CASTGVNQPQHF; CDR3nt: TGTGCCAGCACGGGGGTCAATCAGCCCCAGCATTTT
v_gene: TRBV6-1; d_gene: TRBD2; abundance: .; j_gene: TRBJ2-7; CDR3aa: CASSEKWGGTYEQYF; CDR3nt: TGTGCCAGCAGTGAAAAATGGGGGGGGACCTACGAGCAGTACTTC
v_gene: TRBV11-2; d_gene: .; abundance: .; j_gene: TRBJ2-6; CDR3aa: CATNSGANVLTF; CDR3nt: TGTGCCACCAACTCTGGGGCCAACGTCCTGACTTTC
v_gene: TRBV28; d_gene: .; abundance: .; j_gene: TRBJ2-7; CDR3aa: CASSLGQVGEQYF; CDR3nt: TGTGCCAGCAGTTTGGGGCAGGTCGGCGAGCAGTACTTC
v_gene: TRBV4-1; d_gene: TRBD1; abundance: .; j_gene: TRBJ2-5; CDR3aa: CASSQASDRRQETQYF; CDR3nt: TGCGCCAGCAGCCAAGCCTCGGACAGGAGACAAGAGACCCAGTACTTC
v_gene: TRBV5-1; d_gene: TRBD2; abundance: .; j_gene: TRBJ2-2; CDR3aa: CASSFRGDTGELFF; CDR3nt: TGCGCCAGCAGCTTTCGGGGGGACACCGGGGAGCTGTTTTTT
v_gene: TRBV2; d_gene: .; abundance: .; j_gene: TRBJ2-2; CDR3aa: CASSAEAGELFF; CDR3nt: TGTGCCAGCAGCGCGGAGGCCGGGGAGCTGTTTTTT
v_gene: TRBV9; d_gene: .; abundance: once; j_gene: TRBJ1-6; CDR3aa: CASSVYGISPLHF; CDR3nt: TGTGCCAGCAGCGTATACGGGATTTCACCCCTCCACTTT
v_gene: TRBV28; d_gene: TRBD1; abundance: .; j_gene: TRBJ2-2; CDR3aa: CASTVDRVNAGELFF; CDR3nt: TGTGCCAGCACCGTAGACAGGGTTAACGCCGGGGAGCTGTTTTTT
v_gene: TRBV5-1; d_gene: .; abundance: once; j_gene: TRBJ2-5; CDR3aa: CASSPGEPYQETQYF; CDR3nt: TGCGCCAGCAGCCCCGGGGAACCTTACCAAGAGACCCAGTACTTC
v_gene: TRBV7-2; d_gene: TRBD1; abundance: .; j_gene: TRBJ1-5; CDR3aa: CASSLGGGRGVNSNQPQHF; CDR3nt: TGTGCCAGCAGCTTAGGGGGAGGCAGGGGGGTTAATAGCAATCAGCCCCAGCATTTT
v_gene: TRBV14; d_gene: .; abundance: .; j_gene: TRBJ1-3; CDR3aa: CASSQEPPGISGNTIYF; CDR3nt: TGTGCCAGCAGCCAAGAGCCCCCCGGGATCTCTGGAAACACCATATATTTT
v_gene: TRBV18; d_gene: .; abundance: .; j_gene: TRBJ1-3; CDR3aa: CASSPGQRRNSGNTIYF; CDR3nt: TGTGCCAGCTCACCCGGACAGCGAAGGAACTCTGGAAACACCATATATTTT
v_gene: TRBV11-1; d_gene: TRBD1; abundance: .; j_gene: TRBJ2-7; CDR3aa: CASSPDRGGFEQYF; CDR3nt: TGTGCCAGCAGCCCGGACAGGGGGGGTTTCGAGCAGTACTTC
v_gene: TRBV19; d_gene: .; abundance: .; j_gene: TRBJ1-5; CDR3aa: CASSISNQPQHF; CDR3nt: TGTGCCAGTAGCATCAGCAATCAGCCCCAGCATTTT
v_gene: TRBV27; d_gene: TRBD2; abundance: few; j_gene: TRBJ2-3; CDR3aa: CASSLTSGSTDTQYF; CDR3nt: TGTGCCAGCAGTTTGACTAGCGGAAGCACAGATACGCAGTATTTT
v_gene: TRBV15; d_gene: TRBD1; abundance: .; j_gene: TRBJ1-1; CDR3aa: CATSKGGQGGSEAFF; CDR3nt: TGTGCCACTAGCAAGGGAGGACAGGGAGGAAGTGAAGCTTTCTTT
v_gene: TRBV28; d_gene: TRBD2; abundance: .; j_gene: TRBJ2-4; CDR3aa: CASSLTSGVNIQYF; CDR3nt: TGTGCCAGCAGTTTAACTAGCGGGGTAAACATTCAGTACTTC
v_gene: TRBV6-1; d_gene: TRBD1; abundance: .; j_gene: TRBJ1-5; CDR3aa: CASSGDRGGWAQHF; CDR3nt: TGTGCCAGCAGTGGTGACAGGGGTGGGTGGGCCCAGCATTTT
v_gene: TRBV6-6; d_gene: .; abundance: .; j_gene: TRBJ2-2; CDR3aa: CASSSISGTGGGELFF; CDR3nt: TGTGCCAGCAGCTCAATATCCGGGACTGGTGGCGGGGAGCTGTTTTTT
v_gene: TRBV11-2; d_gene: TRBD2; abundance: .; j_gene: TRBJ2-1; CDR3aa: CASSSHGLAGANEQFF; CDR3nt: TGTGCCAGCAGCTCGCATGGACTAGCGGGGGCCAATGAGCAGTTCTTC